These 10 T cell receptor beta chains share one sample of origin, sequenced in a study of identical twins (dated by TCRdb to 2016 to 2018). The receptor library was made with 5' RACE. The sequencing machine was an Illumina HiSeq 2000. TCRdb's own reprocessing of the public reads used fastp at Q25 and MiXCR and kept productive beta chains. Identical CDR3 protein sequences are pooled into one entry, listed with their most common genes and DNA. Recorded for this sample are some 230,000 distinct CDR3 sequences; 6% to 7% of them occurred a single time. The biggest ten clones account for more than 14% of the sample. These same data were also listed under a study on T cells expressing NK-cell markers.

Sequencing was performed on CD8+ T cells sorted from blood. Source of these receptors: a young woman in good health.

This clonotype was seen many times. This chain joins TRBV27 and TRBJ2-2; possibly TRBD1 or TRBD2 for D (5 bases each). V was shortened by 6 bases and J by 0 bases, with 11 bases between the two germline ends. There are 15 residues in the CDR3. Germline V gives CDR1 MNHEY, CDR2 SMNVEV (reference sequence). The DNA for the CDR3 is TGTGCCAGCAGCTTAGGGACCACGAACACCGGGGAGCTGTTTTTT. Amino acid sequence: CASSLGTTNTGELFF.

This clonotype was detected ten times or more. The chain recombines TRBV6-2 or TRBV6-3 with TRBJ2-7, with 7 bases that match TRBD2. Germline V gene sequence: CDR1 MNHEY, CDR2 SVGEGT. The trim removed 2 bases at V and 2 bases at J, leaving 6 bases unmatched. The CDR3 spans 15 residues. The CDR3 loop reads CASSYVAGVPYEQYF. DNA of the CDR3: TGTGCCAGCAGTTACGTTGCGGGAGTTCCCTACGAGCAGTACTTC.

This clonotype occurred a few times. The chain joins TRBV11-3 to TRBJ2-7; the D gene is possibly TRBD1 (5 bases). This CDR3 region has 14 residues. Germline CDR1 and CDR2: SGHNT and YENEEA. V was trimmed by 3 bases and J by 2 bases, leaving 11 bases between them. CDR3 region: CASSFRQSPYEQYF. The CDR3 nucleotides are TGTGCCAGCAGCTTCAGACAGTCACCCTACGAGCAGTACTTC.

The chain has TRBV20-1 and TRBJ2-1, with D possibly matching TRBD1 (6 bases). This CDR3 contains 17 residues. Trimming cost V 0 bases and J 9 bases, with 24 bases left between them. Germline CDR1 DFQATT, CDR2 SNEGSKA (reference sequence). The CDR3 sequence: CSARDERRLGTLSEQFF. The CDR3 DNA follows: TGCAGTGCTAGAGATGAAAGGAGGCTAGGGACATTGAGTGAGCAGTTCTTC.

The chain uses TRBV20-1 and TRBJ1-1, with D hard to call. CDR3 length: 11 residues. The V gene lost 8 bases and the J gene lost 4 bases, with 11 bases spanning the gap. Germline V gives CDR1 DFQATT, CDR2 SNEGSKA (reference sequence). CDR3 nucleotide sequence: TGCAGTACCCCGGAGGGCACTGAAGCTTTCTTT. Protein: CSTPEGTEAFF.

The sample holds a few counts of this clonotype. The chain is built from TRBV30 and TRBJ2-3, with D perhaps matching TRBD2 (6 bases). CDR1 and CDR2 (germline): GTSNPN, SVGIG (reference sequence). With 1 base removed from V and 0 bases from J, the gap between germline ends came to 11 bases. This CDR3 spans 15 amino acids. The CDR3 bases are TGTGCCTGGAGTGATGACGGGGGAAGCACAGATACGCAGTATTTT. Translating gives CAWSDDGGSTDTQYF.

The V and J genes are TRBV29-1 and TRBJ2-7, with a possible D match to TRBD1 (5 bases). The CDR3 runs to 13 residues. Germline assignment: CDR1 SQVTM and CDR2 ANQGSEA. With 0 bases removed from V and 5 bases from J, the gap between germline ends came to 11 bases. In nucleotides, the CDR3 is TGCAGCGTTGAAGACAGGGATGTCCACGAGCAGTACTTC. This translates into CSVEDRDVHEQYF.

V gene TRBV6-5 combines with J gene TRBJ1-1; the match to TRBD1 covers 8 bases. The V gene end was trimmed by 0 bases and the J gene end by 1 base; junction bases not matched to a gene: 4. The CDR3 runs 16 residues. Germline assignment: CDR1 MNHEY and CDR2 SVGAGI. The CDR3 DNA follows: TGTGCCAGCAGTTACTCCCGGACAGGGACGAACACTGAAGCTTTCTTT. This codes for CASSYSRTGTNTEAFF.

This clonotype came up many times. The chain joins TRBV4-3 to TRBJ2-5, with a weak D call TRBD2 (5 bases). CDR3 size: 14 residues. Germline-derived CDR1 and CDR2 are LGHNA and YSLEER. Trimming left V 1 base short and J 5 bases short, with 11 bases between. CDR3 DNA sequence: TGCGCCAGCAGCCAAGGGACTCTGCGGGAGACCCAGTACTTC. Translation: CASSQGTLRETQYF.

In this sample, this clonotype turned up a few times. The chain couples TRBV5-1 to TRBJ1-2; D is unclear. Trimming left V 3 bases short and J 7 bases short, with 10 bases between. Germline V gene sequence: CDR1 SGHRS, CDR2 YFSETQ. The CDR3 length is 12 residues. CDR3 nucleotides: TGCGCCAGCAGCTCCGGCCTAAGTGGCTACACCTTC. This encodes CASSSGLSGYTF.